The clone carrying this T cell receptor beta chain was picked up a small number of times. What it binds is unknown. This sample is drawn from a study of blood T cells in healthy people across ages. Study-wide results and caveats: Possibly confounding the expanded clonotype changes was the fact that donor CMV status was unknown. Unsorted PBMC input precluded a conclusive naive versus antigen-experienced comparison. Getting older went along with TCR beta diversity per million T cells dropping roughly linearly.

Individuals who donated were healthy Caucasians from Russia aged roughly 6 to 90. The CDR3 extends over 14 amino acids. Trimming at V came to 5 bases and at J to 9 bases, leaving 7 bases not matched to a gene. In germline, CDR1 is SGHAT, CDR2 FQNNGV. Together with a sample-barcoded 5' primer, a J-beta primer mix was included in a second PCR lasting about 6 to 11 cycles. TCRdb ran MiXCR on the 5' RACE reads and lists one entry per CDR3 protein. The sample has under 2,000,000 distinct CDR3 sequences, roughly 50% seen once. The TCR comes from a woman aged 40 to 50 in good health. Sequences were obtained from blood. The rearrangement uses TRBV11-2 and TRBJ2-1; TRBD1 matches 10 bases. Here the CDR3 reads CASSPRTGGGEQFF. Written as DNA, the CDR3 is TGTGCCAGCAGCCCCCGGACAGGGGGAGGTGAGCAGTTCTTC.